What follows are 13 T cell receptor beta chains derived from one specimen sequenced in a study of radiation and T cells in renal cell carcinoma. Time point noted: blood 4 weeks post-SBRT, at nephrectomy. Treatment meaning: 15 Gy SBRT to primary tumor, nephrectomy 4 weeks later. Here immunoSEQ multiplex PCR was the method, and the copy in TCRdb shows in-frame clones only, minus some. The data hold 60,000 or so clones, with about three quarters observed a single time. Here the sequenced sample was blood, taken from a patient whose treatment included radiotherapy and nephrectomy. These receptors were obtained from a man aged 55 to 69 with renal cell carcinoma.

This chain uses TRBV11-1 with TRBJ2-3, with 8 nucleotides matching TRBD1. The V and J ends lost 2 bases and 0 bases, in that order; junction bases with no gene match: 4. CDR3 length: 16 residues. CDR1 is SGHAT and CDR2 is FQDESV in the germline V gene (reference sequence). The CDR3 nucleotides read TGTGCCAGCAGCTTATCAGGGGGCGCGAGCACAGATACGCAGTATTTT. Protein sequence: CASSLSGGASTDTQYF. Full variable domain (missing parts from reference TRBV11-1 and TRBJ2-3): EAEVAQSPRYKITEKSQAVAFWCDPISGHATLYWYRQILGQGPELLVQFQDESVVDDSQLPKDRFSAERLKGVDSTLKIQPAELGDSAMYLCASSLSGGASTDTQYFGPGTRLTVL.

The rearrangement uses TRBV11-2 and TRBJ2-3; 7 positions agree with TRBD2. Germline V gene sequence: CDR1 SGHAT, CDR2 FQNNGV. CDR3 size: 17 residues. Losses at the gene ends were 5 bases for V and 0 bases for J; bases not matched to a gene: 11. The DNA for the CDR3 is TGTGCCAGCAGCCGATCCGGGGGAGGGCCGAGCACAGATACGCAGTATTTT. Protein product: CASSRSGGGPSTDTQYF. The full variable domain, rest sourced from reference TRBV11-2 and TRBJ2-3, is EAGVAQSPRYKIIEKRQSVAFWCNPISGHATLYWYQQILGQGPKLLIQFQNNGVVDDSQLPKDRFSAERLKGVDSTLKIQPAKLEDSAVYLCASSRSGGGPSTDTQYFGPGTRLTVL.

This chain's CDR3 is CASSYSGQGSSNGYTF. The CDR3, as DNA: TGTGCCAGCAGTTACTCGGGTCAGGGATCTTCGAATGGCTACACCTTC. The chain is built from TRBV6-5 and TRBJ1-2, with TRBD1 as a possible D gene (5 bases). Trimming cost V 0 bases and J 6 bases, with 17 bases left between them. Germline CDR1 is MNHEY and CDR2 is SVGAGI. The CDR3 runs to 16 residues.

V gene TRBV6-5 combines with J gene TRBJ2-7, with 7 bases fitting TRBD1. This CDR3 has 13 amino acids. V shed 6 bases and J 1 base; nucleotides not matched to a gene: 3. Germline V gives CDR1 MNHEY, CDR2 SVGAGI. The CDR3 DNA reads TGTGCCAGCAGACCGACAGGGTCCTACGAGCAGTACGTC. Its translation: CASRPTGSYEQYV.

V and J are TRBV19 and TRBJ1-3; D remains unclear. CDR3 size: 14 residues. Deletions cut 7 bases from V and 4 bases from J, with 14 bases between. CDR1 is LNHDA, CDR2 SQIVND, per germline (reference sequence). CDR3 in amino acids: CASTLLGSGNTIYF. CDR3 bases: TGTGCCAGTACACTTCTGGGGTCCGGAAACACCATATATTTT.

The chain uses TRBV18 and TRBJ2-5; D not resolved. The V end lost 0 bases, the J end lost 5 bases, and 10 bases lay between the germline ends. Germline CDR1 is KGHSH and CDR2 is LQKENI. This CDR3 has 14 residues. The CDR3 protein is CASSPPQQRETQYF. The CDR3, as DNA: TGTGCCAGCTCACCACCGCAGCAGAGGGAGACCCAGTACTTC.

The V call is TRBV5-4, the J call TRBJ1-1; 10 bases match TRBD1. Germline CDR1 and CDR2: SGHNT and YYREEE (reference sequence). The CDR3 runs to 16 residues. Trimming removed 0 bases from V and 3 bases from J; junction bases left unmatched: 5. CDR3 amino acids: CASSLGAGTGDTEAFF. In DNA, the CDR3 is TGTGCCAGCAGCTTGGGGGCTGGGACAGGGGACACTGAAGCTTTCTTT.

This clone was recorded many times. This chain uses TRBV7-9 with TRBJ2-3; the match to TRBD2 covers 8 bases. Germline V lookup: CDR1 SEHNR, CDR2 FQNEAQ (reference sequence). Losses at the gene ends were 5 bases for V and 7 bases for J; bases not matched to a gene: 8. This CDR3 spans 14 amino acids. The CDR3 DNA is TGTGCCAGCAGCCCAAGCGGGAGCAAGAATACGCAGTATTTT. Its protein is CASSPSGSKNTQYF.

The V gene is TRBV5-6, the J gene TRBJ1-1; D ambiguous. Trimming took 5 bases from V and 6 from J, leaving 20 bases between them. From germline, CDR1 is SGHDT and CDR2 YYEEEE. This CDR3 is built from 15 residues. This chain's CDR3 is CASSPPPRLAAEAFF. The DNA for the CDR3 is TGTGCCAGCAGTCCCCCCCCTAGGTTGGCGGCTGAAGCTTTCTTT.

The chain links TRBV18 to TRBJ1-2, with 8 bases identical to TRBD1. The CDR3 covers 14 residues. The V gene's germline CDR1 is KGHSH and CDR2 LQKENI. Trimming took 3 bases from V and 8 from J; bases not matched to a gene: 8. The CDR3, as DNA: TGTGCCAGCTCACCCTCCTCAGGGGGCGACGGCTACACCTTC. Amino acids: CASSPSSGGDGYTF.

This clone was picked up one time. The chain employs TRBV7-2 and TRBJ1-2; 8 bases match TRBD1. J lost 8 bases, V lost 0 bases, and 8 bases had no gene match. This CDR3 contains 15 residues. Germline assignment: CDR1 SGHTA and CDR2 FQGNSA. CDR3 sequence: CASSLAPQGAGGYTF. The CDR3 bases are TGTGCCAGCAGCTTAGCGCCCCAGGGGGCCGGCGGCTACACCTTC.

This clone has just one count. DNA for the CDR3: TGTGCCAGCGGGGGCGCGAACACCGGGGAGCTGTTTTTT. Protein sequence: CASGGANTGELFF. This rearrangement joins TRBV6-6 to TRBJ2-2; D is perhaps TRBD1 (6 bases). The germline V gene has CDR1 MNHNY and CDR2 SVGAGI (reference sequence). Trimming shortened V by 8 bases and J by 0 bases, and 7 bases separated the two germline ends. The CDR3 loop spans 13 amino acids.

This sequence joins TRBV29-1 and TRBJ1-2; D gene unclear. This CDR3 is 11 amino acids long. V lost 5 bases, J lost 4 bases, and 8 bases lay in between. The germline gives CDR1 SQVTM, CDR2 ANQGSEA. CDR3 residues: CSVLGLYGYTF. In DNA, the CDR3 is TGCAGCGTTCTTGGGCTCTATGGCTACACCTTC. The full variable domain, with the rest looked up from reference TRBV29-1 and TRBJ1-2, is SAVISQKPSRDICQRGTSLTIQCQVDSQVTMMFWYRQQPGQSLTLIATANQGSEATYESGFVIDKFPISRPNLTFSTLTVSNMSPEDSSIYLCSVLGLYGYTFGSGTRLTVV.